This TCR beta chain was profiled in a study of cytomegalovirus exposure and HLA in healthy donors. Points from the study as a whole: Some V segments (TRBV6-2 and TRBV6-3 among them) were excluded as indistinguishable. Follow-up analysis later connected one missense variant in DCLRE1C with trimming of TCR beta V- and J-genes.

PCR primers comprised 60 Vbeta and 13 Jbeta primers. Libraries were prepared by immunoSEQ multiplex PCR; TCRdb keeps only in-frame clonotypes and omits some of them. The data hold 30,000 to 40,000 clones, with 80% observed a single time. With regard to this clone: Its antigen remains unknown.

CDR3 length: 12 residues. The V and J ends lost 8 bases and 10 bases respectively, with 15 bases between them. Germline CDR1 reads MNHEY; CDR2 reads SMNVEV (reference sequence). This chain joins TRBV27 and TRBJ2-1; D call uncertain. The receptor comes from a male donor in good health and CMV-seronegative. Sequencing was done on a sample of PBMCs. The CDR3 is CASRDRLGEQFF. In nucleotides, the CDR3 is TGTGCCAGCCGTGACCGACTTGGGGAGCAGTTCTTC.